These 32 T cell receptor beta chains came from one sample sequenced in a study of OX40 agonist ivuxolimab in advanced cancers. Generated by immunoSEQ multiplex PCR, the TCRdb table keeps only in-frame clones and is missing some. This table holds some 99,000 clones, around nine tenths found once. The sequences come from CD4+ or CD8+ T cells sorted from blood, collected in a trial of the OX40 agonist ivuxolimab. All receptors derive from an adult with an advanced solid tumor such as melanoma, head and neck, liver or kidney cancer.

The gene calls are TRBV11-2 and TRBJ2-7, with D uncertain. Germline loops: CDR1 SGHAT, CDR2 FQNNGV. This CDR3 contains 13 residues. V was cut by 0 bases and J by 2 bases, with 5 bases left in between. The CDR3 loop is CASSLDSAYEQYF. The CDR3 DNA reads TGTGCCAGCAGCTTAGACAGTGCCTACGAGCAGTACTTC.

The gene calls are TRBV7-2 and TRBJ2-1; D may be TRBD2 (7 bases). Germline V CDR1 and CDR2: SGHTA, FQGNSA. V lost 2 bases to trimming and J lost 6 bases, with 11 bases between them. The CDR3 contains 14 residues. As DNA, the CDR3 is TGTGCCAGCAGCTTACTGGGGGGGCTCAATGAGCAGTTCTTC. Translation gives CASSLLGGLNEQFF.

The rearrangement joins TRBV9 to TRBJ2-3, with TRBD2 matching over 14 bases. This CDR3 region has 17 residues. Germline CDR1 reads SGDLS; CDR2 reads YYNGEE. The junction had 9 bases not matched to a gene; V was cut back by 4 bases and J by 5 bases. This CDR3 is CASSTSTSGGAKDTQYF. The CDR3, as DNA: TGTGCCAGCAGCACATCGACTAGCGGGGGGGCCAAAGATACGCAGTATTTT. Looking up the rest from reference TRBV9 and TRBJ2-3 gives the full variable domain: DSGVTQTPKHLITATGQRVTLRCSPRSGDLSVYWYQQSLDQGLQFLIQYYNGEERAKGNILERFSAQQFPDLHSELNLSSLELGDSALYFCASSTSTSGGAKDTQYFGPGTRLTVL.

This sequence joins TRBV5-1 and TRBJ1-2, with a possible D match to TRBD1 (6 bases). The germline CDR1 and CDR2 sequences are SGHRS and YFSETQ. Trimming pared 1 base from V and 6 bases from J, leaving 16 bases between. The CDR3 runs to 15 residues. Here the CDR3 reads CASSLRDTVLDGYTF. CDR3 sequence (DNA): TGCGCCAGCAGCTTGAGGGACACCGTATTGGATGGCTACACCTTC.

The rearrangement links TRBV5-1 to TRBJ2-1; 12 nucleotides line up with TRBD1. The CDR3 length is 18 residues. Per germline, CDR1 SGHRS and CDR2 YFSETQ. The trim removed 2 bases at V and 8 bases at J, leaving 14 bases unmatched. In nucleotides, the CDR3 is TGCGCCAGCAGCTTAATCTTGGGTCCGGGACAGGGGGCATATGAGCAGTTCTTC. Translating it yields CASSLILGPGQGAYEQFF.

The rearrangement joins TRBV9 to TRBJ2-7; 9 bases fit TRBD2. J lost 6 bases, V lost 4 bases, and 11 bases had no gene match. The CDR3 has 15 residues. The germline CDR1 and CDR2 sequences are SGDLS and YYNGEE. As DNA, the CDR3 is TGTGCCAGCAGCCCACGTCCCGGGACTAGCAGCGAGCAGTACTTC. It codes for CASSPRPGTSSEQYF.

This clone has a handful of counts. DNA of the CDR3: TGTGCCAGCAGCTACACAGGGGGCGGCGGTGAAAAACTGTTTTTT. Protein: CASSYTGGGGEKLFF. This chain uses TRBV7-9 with TRBJ1-4; 9 nucleotides match TRBD1. Germline CDR1 SEHNR, CDR2 FQNEAQ (reference sequence). Trimming cost V 4 bases and J 7 bases; bases outside gene matches: 7. CDR3 length: 15 residues.

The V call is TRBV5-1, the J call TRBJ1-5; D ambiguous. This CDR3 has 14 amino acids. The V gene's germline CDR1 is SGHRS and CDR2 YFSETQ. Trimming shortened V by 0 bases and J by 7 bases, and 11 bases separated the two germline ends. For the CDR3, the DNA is TGCGCCAGCAGCTTGGAAGGGAGGGAGCAGCCCCAGCATTTT. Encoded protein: CASSLEGREQPQHF.

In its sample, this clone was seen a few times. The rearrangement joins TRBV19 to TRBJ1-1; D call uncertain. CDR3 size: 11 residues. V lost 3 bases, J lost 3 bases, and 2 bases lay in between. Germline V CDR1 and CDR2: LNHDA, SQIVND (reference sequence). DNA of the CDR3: TGTGCCAGTAGTATGGACACTGAAGCTTTCTTT. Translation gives CASSMDTEAFF.

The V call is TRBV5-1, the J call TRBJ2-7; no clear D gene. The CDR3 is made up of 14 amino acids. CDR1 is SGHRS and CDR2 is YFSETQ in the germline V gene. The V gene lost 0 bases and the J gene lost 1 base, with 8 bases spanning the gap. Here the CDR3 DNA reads TGCGCCAGCAGCTTGGAGGCAAGGTCCTACGAGCAGTACTTC. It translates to CASSLEARSYEQYF.

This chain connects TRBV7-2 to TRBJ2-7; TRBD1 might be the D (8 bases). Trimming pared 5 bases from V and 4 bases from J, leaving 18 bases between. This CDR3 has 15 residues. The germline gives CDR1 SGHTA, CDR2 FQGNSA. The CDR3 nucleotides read TGTGCCAGCAGCCAAGCGGGACAGGAATTATACGAGCAGTACTTC. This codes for CASSQAGQELYEQYF.

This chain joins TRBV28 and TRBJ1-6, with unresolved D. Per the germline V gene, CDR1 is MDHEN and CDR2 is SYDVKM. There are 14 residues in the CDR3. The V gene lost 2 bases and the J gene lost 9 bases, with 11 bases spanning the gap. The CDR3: CASSLRAEASPLHF. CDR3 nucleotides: TGTGCCAGCAGTTTAAGGGCAGAAGCTTCACCCCTCCACTTT.

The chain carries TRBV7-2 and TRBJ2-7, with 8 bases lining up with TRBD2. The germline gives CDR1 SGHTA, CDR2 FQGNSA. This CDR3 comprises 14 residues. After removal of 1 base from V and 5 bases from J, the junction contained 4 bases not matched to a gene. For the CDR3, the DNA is TGTGCCAGCAGCTTAGGGACTAGCCGGGACGAGCAGTACTTC. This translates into CASSLGTSRDEQYF.

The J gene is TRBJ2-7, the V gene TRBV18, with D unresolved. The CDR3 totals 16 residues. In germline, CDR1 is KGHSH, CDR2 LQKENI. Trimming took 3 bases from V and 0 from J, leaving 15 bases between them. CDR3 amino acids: CASSPRVSGTSYEQYF. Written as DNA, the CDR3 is TGTGCCAGCTCACCCCGGGTCTCCGGCACCTCCTACGAGCAGTACTTC.

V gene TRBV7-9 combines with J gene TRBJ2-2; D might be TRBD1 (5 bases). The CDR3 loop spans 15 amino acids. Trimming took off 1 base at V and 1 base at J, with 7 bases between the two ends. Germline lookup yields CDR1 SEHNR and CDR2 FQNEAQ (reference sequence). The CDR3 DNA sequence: TGTGCCAGCAGCTTAGTCGACAGGAACACCGGGGAGCTGTTTTTT. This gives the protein CASSLVDRNTGELFF.

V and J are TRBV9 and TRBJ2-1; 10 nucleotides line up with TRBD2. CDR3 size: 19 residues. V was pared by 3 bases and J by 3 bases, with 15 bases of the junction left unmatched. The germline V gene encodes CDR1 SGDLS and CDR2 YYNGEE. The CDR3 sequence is CASSGYPGGERGGYNEQFF. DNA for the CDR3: TGTGCCAGCAGCGGCTATCCTGGCGGGGAGCGGGGGGGCTACAATGAGCAGTTCTTC. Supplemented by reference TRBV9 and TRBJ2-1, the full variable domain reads DSGVTQTPKHLITATGQRVTLRCSPRSGDLSVYWYQQSLDQGLQFLIQYYNGEERAKGNILERFSAQQFPDLHSELNLSSLELGDSALYFCASSGYPGGERGGYNEQFFGPGTRLTVL.

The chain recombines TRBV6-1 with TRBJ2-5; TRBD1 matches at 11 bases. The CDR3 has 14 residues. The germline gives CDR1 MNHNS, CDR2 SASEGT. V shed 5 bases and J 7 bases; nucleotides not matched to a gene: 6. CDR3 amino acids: CASSTGQGAWTQYF. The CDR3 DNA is TGTGCCAGCAGTACAGGACAGGGGGCTTGGACCCAGTACTTC.

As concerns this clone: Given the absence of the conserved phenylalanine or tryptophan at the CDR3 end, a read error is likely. As DNA, the CDR3 is TGTGCCAGCTCACGTGATGCAGAAGGCTATAATTCACCCCTCCACCTT. Its translation: CASSRDAEGYNSPLHL. This chain connects TRBV18 to TRBJ1-6; no firm D call. The length of the CDR3 is 16 residues. The V gene lost 4 bases and the J gene lost 3 bases, with 13 bases spanning the gap. Germline V CDR1 and CDR2: KGHSH, LQKENI.

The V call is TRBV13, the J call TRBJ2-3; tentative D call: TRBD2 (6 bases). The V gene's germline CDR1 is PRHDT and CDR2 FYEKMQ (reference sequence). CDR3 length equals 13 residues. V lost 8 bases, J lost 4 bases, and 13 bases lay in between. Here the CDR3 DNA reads TGTGCCAGCGCCGCGGGGAGCTCAGATACGCAGTATTTT. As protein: CASAAGSSDTQYF.

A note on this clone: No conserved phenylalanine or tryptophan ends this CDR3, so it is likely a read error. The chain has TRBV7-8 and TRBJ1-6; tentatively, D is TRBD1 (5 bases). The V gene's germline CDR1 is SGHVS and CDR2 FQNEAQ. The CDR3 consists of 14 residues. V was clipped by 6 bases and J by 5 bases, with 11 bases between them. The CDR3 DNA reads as TGTGCCAGCAGGGGCAGGGACCATAATTCACCCCTCCACCTT. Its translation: CASRGRDHNSPLHL.

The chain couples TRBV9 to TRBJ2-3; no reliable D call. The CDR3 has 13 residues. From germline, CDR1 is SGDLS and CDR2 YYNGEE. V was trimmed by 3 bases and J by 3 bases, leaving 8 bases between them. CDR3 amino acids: CASSGTTTDTQYF. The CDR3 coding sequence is TGTGCCAGCAGCGGAACAACGACAGATACGCAGTATTTT. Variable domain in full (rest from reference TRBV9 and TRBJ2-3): DSGVTQTPKHLITATGQRVTLRCSPRSGDLSVYWYQQSLDQGLQFLIQYYNGEERAKGNILERFSAQQFPDLHSELNLSSLELGDSALYFCASSGTTTDTQYFGPGTRLTVL.

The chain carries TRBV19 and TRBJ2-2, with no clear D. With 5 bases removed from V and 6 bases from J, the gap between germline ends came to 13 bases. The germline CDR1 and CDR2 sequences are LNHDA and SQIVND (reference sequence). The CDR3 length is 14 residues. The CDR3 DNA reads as TGTGCCAGTAGTCTTCCCTTTGCGGCCGGGGAGCTGTTTTTT. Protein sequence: CASSLPFAAGELFF.

CDR3 in DNA: TGCGCCAGCAGCCAAACGAGGCAGGGGGGCGAGCAGTACTTC. It yields the protein CASSQTRQGGEQYF. The V gene is TRBV4-1, the J gene TRBJ2-7; D is perhaps TRBD1 (7 bases). V was clipped by 2 bases and J by 6 bases, with 14 bases between them. Germline V gives CDR1 MGHRA, CDR2 YSYEKL. The CDR3 spans 14 residues.

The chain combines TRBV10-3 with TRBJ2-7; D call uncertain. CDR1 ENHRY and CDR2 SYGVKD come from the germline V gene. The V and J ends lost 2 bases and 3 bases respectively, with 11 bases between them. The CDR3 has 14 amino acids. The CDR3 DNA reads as TGTGCCATCAGTGAGAGTCCGACGGACTACGAGCAGTACTTC. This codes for CAISESPTDYEQYF.

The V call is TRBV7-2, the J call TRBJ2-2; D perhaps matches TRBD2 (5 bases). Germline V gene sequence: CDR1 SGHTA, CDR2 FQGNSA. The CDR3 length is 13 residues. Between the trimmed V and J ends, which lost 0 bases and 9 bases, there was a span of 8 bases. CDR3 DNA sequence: TGTGCCAGCAGCTTAGCGTGGGAGCGGGAGCTGTTTTTT. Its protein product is CASSLAWERELFF.

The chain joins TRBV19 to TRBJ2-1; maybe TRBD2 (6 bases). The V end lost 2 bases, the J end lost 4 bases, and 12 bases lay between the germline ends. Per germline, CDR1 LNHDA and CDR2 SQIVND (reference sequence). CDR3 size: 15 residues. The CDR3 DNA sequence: TGTGCCAGTAGTATATCTAGTGGGGGGTACAATGAGCAGTTCTTC. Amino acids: CASSISSGGYNEQFF.

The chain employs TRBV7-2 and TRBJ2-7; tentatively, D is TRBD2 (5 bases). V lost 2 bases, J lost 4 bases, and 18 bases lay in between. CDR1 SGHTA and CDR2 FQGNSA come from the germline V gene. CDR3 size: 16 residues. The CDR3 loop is CASSLSGVASSYEQYF. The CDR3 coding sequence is TGTGCCAGCAGCTTATCCGGGGTTGCCTCCTCGTACGAGCAGTACTTC.

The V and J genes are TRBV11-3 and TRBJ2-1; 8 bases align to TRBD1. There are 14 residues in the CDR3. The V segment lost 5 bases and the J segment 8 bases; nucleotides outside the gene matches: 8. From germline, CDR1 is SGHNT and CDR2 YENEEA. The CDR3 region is CASSPGGVIDEQFF. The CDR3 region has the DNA TGTGCCAGCAGCCCAGGGGGCGTAATCGATGAGCAGTTCTTC.

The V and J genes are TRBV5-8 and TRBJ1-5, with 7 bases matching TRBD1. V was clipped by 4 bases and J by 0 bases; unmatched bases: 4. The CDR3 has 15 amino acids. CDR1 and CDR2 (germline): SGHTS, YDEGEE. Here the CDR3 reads CASSRQGYSNQPQHF. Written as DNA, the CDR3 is TGTGCCAGCAGCCGACAGGGTTATAGCAATCAGCCCCAGCATTTT.

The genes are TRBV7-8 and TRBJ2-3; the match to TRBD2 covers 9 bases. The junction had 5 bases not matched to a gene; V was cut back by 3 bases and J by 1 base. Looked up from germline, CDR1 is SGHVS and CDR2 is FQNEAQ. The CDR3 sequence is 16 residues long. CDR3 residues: CASSLLAGPRTDTQYF. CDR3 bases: TGTGCCAGCAGCTTGCTAGCGGGGCCCCGCACAGATACGCAGTATTTT.

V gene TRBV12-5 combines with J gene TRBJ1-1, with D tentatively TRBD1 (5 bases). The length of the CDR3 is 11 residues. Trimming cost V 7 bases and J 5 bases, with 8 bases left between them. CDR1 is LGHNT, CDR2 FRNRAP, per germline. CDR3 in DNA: TGTGCTAGTGCGGGGGAGACTGAAGCTTTCTTT. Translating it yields CASAGETEAFF.

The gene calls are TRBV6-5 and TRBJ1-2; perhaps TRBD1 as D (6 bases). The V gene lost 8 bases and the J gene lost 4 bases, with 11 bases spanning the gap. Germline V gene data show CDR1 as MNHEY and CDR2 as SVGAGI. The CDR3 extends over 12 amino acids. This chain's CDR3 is CASHTGSYGYTF. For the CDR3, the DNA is TGTGCCAGCCATACAGGGAGCTATGGCTACACCTTC.